What follows are 10 T cell receptor beta chains derived from one specimen sequenced in a study of T cell responses to AZD1222 COVID-19 vaccine. The data were produced by immunoSEQ multiplex PCR, yet TCRdb's version contains in-frame clones alone and is incomplete. The sample lists roughly 160,000 clones, over 85% occurring once. This material consisted of peripheral blood, taken on day 0 of AZD1222 vaccination. These receptors originate from an adult in good health.

The J gene is TRBJ1-2, the V gene TRBV7-9, with TRBD1 as a possible D gene (6 bases). The germline V gene encodes CDR1 SEHNR and CDR2 FQNEAQ (reference sequence). This CDR3 contains 13 residues. The ends were cut back, 5 bases at V and 5 bases at J, with 12 bases in the middle. The CDR3 protein is CASSAQGGYGYTF. In DNA, the CDR3 is TGTGCCAGCAGCGCACAGGGAGGGTATGGCTACACCTTC.

V and J are TRBV2 and TRBJ1-5; D uncertain. The length of the CDR3 is 14 residues. Trimming cost V 3 bases and J 3 bases, with 9 bases left between them. CDR1 is SNHLY, CDR2 FYNNEI, per germline. The CDR3 DNA sequence: TGTGCCAGCAGTGACAACCTCTTCAATCAGCCCCAGCATTTT. Translating gives CASSDNLFNQPQHF.

The chain employs TRBV2 and TRBJ2-1, with 11 bases matching TRBD2. V lost 7 bases and J lost 5; bases outside the gene matches: 10. Germline V CDR1 and CDR2: SNHLY, FYNNEI. The CDR3 is 16 amino acids. As DNA, the CDR3 is TGTGCCAGCATGACTAGCGGGAACCCTAAAGACAATGAGCAGTTCTTC. Protein product: CASMTSGNPKDNEQFF. Drawing the rest from reference TRBV2 and TRBJ2-1, the complete variable domain is EPEVTQTPSHQVTQMGQEVILRCVPISNHLYFYWYRQILGQKVEFLVSFYNNEISEKSEIFDDQFSVERPDGSNFTLKIRSTKLEDSAMYFCASMTSGNPKDNEQFFGPGTRLTVL.

This sequence joins TRBV25-1 and TRBJ2-5, with 10 bases fitting TRBD1. The CDR3 contains 16 residues. Unmatched junction bases numbered 10, after V lost 4 bases and J lost 5 bases. Germline V gives CDR1 MGHDK, CDR2 SYGVNS. CDR3 sequence reads: CASSALTGTGVETQYF. As DNA, the CDR3 is TGTGCCAGCAGTGCATTAACCGGGACAGGGGTCGAGACCCAGTACTTC.

The V and J genes are TRBV6-5 and TRBJ2-7, with a tentative D call TRBD1 (5 bases). The CDR3 totals 15 residues. V lost 2 bases and J lost 5, with 16 bases in between. From germline, CDR1 is MNHEY and CDR2 SVGAGI. The CDR3 reads CASSYGWGLLDEQYF. For the CDR3, the DNA is TGTGCCAGCAGTTACGGTTGGGGCCTCCTGGACGAGCAGTACTTC.

CDR3 coding DNA: TGCGCCAGCAGTGAACAGGGCAGAACCTACGAGCAGTACTTC. It is translated as CASSEQGRTYEQYF. V is TRBV10-1 and J is TRBJ2-7, with D possibly being TRBD1 (6 bases). V lost 3 bases, J lost 2 bases, and 11 bases lay in between. The CDR3 loop spans 14 amino acids. Looked up from germline, CDR1 is WNHNN and CDR2 is SYGVQD (reference sequence).

This sequence joins TRBV5-1 and TRBJ1-5; possibly TRBD1 for D (6 bases). CDR1 is SGHRS, CDR2 YFSETQ, per germline. This CDR3 spans 14 amino acids. The V and J ends lost 2 bases and 6 bases respectively, with 12 bases between them. CDR3 amino acids: CASSLSSGVQPQHF. Here the CDR3 DNA reads TGCGCCAGCAGCTTAAGTTCAGGGGTTCAGCCCCAGCATTTT.

The rearrangement joins TRBV2 to TRBJ1-4; D ambiguous. Germline CDR1 reads SNHLY; CDR2 reads FYNNEI. The CDR3 spans 13 residues. Trimming took off 8 bases at V and 3 bases at J, with 10 bases between the two ends. In DNA form, the CDR3 reads TGTGCCAGCCGGCGGCTGCCTAATGAAAAACTGTTTTTT. Translated, it gives CASRRLPNEKLFF.

This chain joins TRBV11-2 and TRBJ1-1; no firm D call. In germline, CDR1 is SGHAT, CDR2 FQNNGV. V lost 0 bases and J 7 bases, leaving 12 bases between the germline ends. The CDR3 sequence is 14 residues long. CDR3 sequence (DNA): TGTGCCAGCAGCTTAGACCGGACTTCGCTTGAAGCTTTCTTT. This codes for CASSLDRTSLEAFF.

This sequence joins TRBV5-1 and TRBJ2-1, with TRBD2 matching 11 bases. The J segment lost 5 bases and the V segment lost 4 bases, leaving 2 bases of the junction unmatched. This CDR3 spans 14 amino acids. Germline values: CDR1 SGHRS, CDR2 YFSETQ. The CDR3 sequence: CASSPLAGDNEQFF. The CDR3 nucleotides read TGCGCCAGCAGCCCACTAGCGGGGGACAATGAGCAGTTCTTC.